One and the same sample provided the 12 T cell receptor beta chains below, sequenced in a study of radiation and T cells in renal cell carcinoma. Method: immunoSEQ multiplex PCR; TCRdb's copy keeps in-frame clones and lacks some. Among about 160,000 clones, about 88% were seen once, and the ten largest hold 3.5% to 5%. Time point noted: baseline pretreatment blood. As for treatment: 15 Gy SBRT to primary tumor, nephrectomy 4 weeks later. Sequencing was performed on blood, taken from a patient whose treatment included radiotherapy and nephrectomy. The origin of the receptors is a woman in her 70s with renal cell carcinoma.

The V call is TRBV27, the J call TRBJ1-2; possible D gene TRBD1, 5 bases. The germline CDR1 and CDR2 sequences are MNHEY and SMNVEV (reference sequence). Trimming took 2 bases from V and 5 from J, leaving 9 bases between them. The CDR3 loop spans 13 amino acids. In DNA form, the CDR3 reads TGTGCCAGCAGTTTACGAGAGGGGTATGGCTACACCTTC. It translates to CASSLREGYGYTF.

V usage is TRBV19 and J usage is TRBJ2-3, with 12 bases matching TRBD2. The germline CDR1 and CDR2 sequences are LNHDA and SQIVND (reference sequence). Trimming at V came to 4 bases and at J to 4 bases, leaving 3 bases not matched to a gene. The CDR3 covers 15 residues. Here the CDR3 reads CASSNPSGGADTQYF. The CDR3 nucleotides read TGTGCCAGTAGTAACCCTAGCGGGGGGGCAGATACGCAGTATTTT.

This chain connects TRBV7-2 to TRBJ2-1; 8 positions match TRBD2. Germline V gene sequence: CDR1 SGHTA, CDR2 FQGNSA. The CDR3 is 16 residues long. The junction had 6 bases not matched to a gene; V was cut back by 2 bases and J by 3 bases. The CDR3 reads CASSLSAGGYYNEQFF. The DNA of the CDR3 is TGTGCCAGCAGCTTATCGGCGGGGGGCTACTACAATGAGCAGTTCTTC.

The J gene is TRBJ1-4, the V gene TRBV4-1, with 10 bases matching TRBD1. This CDR3 is 16 amino acids long. CDR1 and CDR2 (germline): MGHRA, YSYEKL. V shed 0 bases and J 9 bases; nucleotides not matched to a gene: 7. CDR3 protein: CASSQDVGQGQKKLFF. The CDR3 nucleotides are TGCGCCAGCAGCCAAGATGTGGGACAGGGGCAGAAAAAACTGTTTTTT.

This rearrangement joins TRBV11-2 to TRBJ2-1; 7 bases fit TRBD2. The CDR3 extends over 13 amino acids. The germline V gene encodes CDR1 SGHAT and CDR2 FQNNGV. V lost 5 bases, J lost 7 bases, and 5 bases stayed unmatched. The CDR3 bases are TGTGCCAGCAGCGGGGCTAGCGGAAATGAGCAGTTCTTC. This encodes CASSGASGNEQFF.

V and J are TRBV4-1 and TRBJ2-1; D possibly matches TRBD1 or TRBD2 (6 bases each). Per germline, CDR1 MGHRA and CDR2 YSYEKL. Trimming shortened V by 8 bases and J by 4 bases, and 12 bases separated the two germline ends. This CDR3 is built from 13 residues. CDR3 protein: CASSGAPYNEQFF. The CDR3 region has the DNA TGCGCCAGCTCGGGGGCCCCATACAATGAGCAGTTCTTC.

The chain recombines TRBV6-5 with TRBJ2-7; the D call may be TRBD1 or TRBD2 (5 bases each). The germline V gene has CDR1 MNHEY and CDR2 SVGAGI. CDR3 length equals 14 residues. The V and J ends lost 7 bases and 5 bases respectively, with 18 bases between them. The CDR3 nucleotides are TGTGCCAGCACGCGAGGGCAGGGAGTCGACGAGCAGTACTTC. It yields the protein CASTRGQGVDEQYF.

The J gene is TRBJ1-2, the V gene TRBV7-8, with D maybe TRBD1 (5 bases). Trimming removed 3 bases from V and 2 bases from J, with 13 bases in between. The CDR3 contains 15 residues. In germline, CDR1 is SGHVS, CDR2 FQNEAQ. The CDR3 region is CASSFWTTGNYGYTF. The CDR3 nucleotides are TGTGCCAGCAGCTTCTGGACAACCGGGAACTATGGCTACACCTTC. Variable domain in full (rest from reference TRBV7-8 and TRBJ1-2): GAGVSQSPRYKVAKRGQDVALRCDPISGHVSLFWYQQALGQGPEFLTYFQNEAQLDKSGLPSDRFFAERPEGSVSTLKIQRTQQEDSAVYLCASSFWTTGNYGYTFGSGTRLTVV.

The chain combines TRBV19 with TRBJ1-1; D possibly corresponds to TRBD1 (5 bases). This CDR3 is 15 amino acids long. V lost 3 bases and J 4 bases, leaving 15 bases between the germline ends. The germline CDR1 and CDR2 sequences are LNHDA and SQIVND (reference sequence). The chain's CDR3 is CASSIFWGSGTEAFF. DNA of the CDR3: TGTGCCAGTAGTATTTTCTGGGGCTCGGGCACTGAAGCTTTCTTT. Filled out from reference TRBV19 and TRBJ1-1, the complete variable domain reads DGGITQSPKYLFRKEGQNVTLSCEQNLNHDAMYWYRQDPGQGLRLIYYSQIVNDFQKGDIAEGYSVSREKKESFPLTVTSAQKNPTAFYLCASSIFWGSGTEAFFGQGTRLTVV.

This rearrangement joins TRBV18 to TRBJ1-1; D is uncertain. CDR3 size: 14 residues. Trimming took off 3 bases at V and 0 bases at J, with 8 bases between the two ends. Germline CDR1 KGHSH, CDR2 LQKENI. CDR3 nucleotides: TGTGCCAGCTCACCCGCTCAGCTGAACACTGAAGCTTTCTTT. Translating it yields CASSPAQLNTEAFF.

The rearrangement uses TRBV12-2 and TRBJ2-3; the table's D call, TRBD2, was not checked against the DNA. TRBV12-2 is a pseudogene locus. The CDR3 is made up of 16 amino acids. The CDR3, as DNA: TGTGCAAGTCGCCACGCTAGCGGGTTTAGCACAGATACGCAGTATTTT. This translates into CASRHASGFSTDTQYF.

The V call is TRBV19, the J call TRBJ1-6; a weak D match, TRBD1 (5 bases). CDR1 is LNHDA, CDR2 SQIVND, per germline (reference sequence). With 5 bases removed from V and 7 bases from J, the gap between germline ends came to 9 bases. This CDR3 is built from 13 residues. The CDR3 loop is CASSPDINSPLHF. The CDR3 DNA reads TGTGCCAGTAGTCCGGACATAAATTCACCCCTCCACTTT.